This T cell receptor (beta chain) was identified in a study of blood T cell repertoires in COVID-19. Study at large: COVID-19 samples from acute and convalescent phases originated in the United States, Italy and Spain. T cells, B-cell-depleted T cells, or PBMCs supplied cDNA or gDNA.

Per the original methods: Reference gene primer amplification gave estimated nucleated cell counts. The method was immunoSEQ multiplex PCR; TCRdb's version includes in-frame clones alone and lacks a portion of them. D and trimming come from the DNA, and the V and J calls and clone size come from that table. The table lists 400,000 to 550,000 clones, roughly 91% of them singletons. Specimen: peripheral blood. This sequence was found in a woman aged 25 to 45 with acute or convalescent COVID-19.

The CDR3 region is CASSERGGPGLKETQYF. The CDR3 DNA is TGTGCCAGCAGCGAGCGCGGGGGGCCAGGACTCAAAGAGACCCAGTACTTC. The chain links TRBV2 to TRBJ2-5, with TRBD2 identical over 8 bases. CDR1 is SNHLY, CDR2 FYNNEI, per germline. The V and J ends lost 6 bases and 3 bases, in that order; junction bases with no gene match: 15. There are 17 residues in the CDR3.